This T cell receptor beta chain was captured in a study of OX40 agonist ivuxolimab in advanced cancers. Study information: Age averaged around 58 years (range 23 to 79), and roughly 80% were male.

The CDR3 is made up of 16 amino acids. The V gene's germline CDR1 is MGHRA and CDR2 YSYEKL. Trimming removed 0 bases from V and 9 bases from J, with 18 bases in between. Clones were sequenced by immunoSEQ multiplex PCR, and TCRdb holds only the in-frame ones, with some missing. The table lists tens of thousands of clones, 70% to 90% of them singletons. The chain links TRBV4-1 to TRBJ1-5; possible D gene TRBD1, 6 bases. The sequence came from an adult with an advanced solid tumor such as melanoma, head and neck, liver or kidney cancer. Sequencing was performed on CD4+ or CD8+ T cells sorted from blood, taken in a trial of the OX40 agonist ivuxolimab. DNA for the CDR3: TGCGCCAGCAGCCAAGATGGGGACAATGGTAAATGGCCCCAGCATTTT. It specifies CASSQDGDNGKWPQHF.